This TCR beta chain was obtained from a study of long-term antiretroviral therapy in people with HIV. Germline V gene lookup returns CDR1 LNHDA and CDR2 SQIVND (reference sequence). Trimming cost V 9 bases and J 4 bases, with 19 bases left between them. This CDR3 spans 14 amino acids. Version v3.0 of the immunoSEQ assay ran at survey level. Only in-frame clones appear in the TCRdb table, and some are missing; sequencing was by immunoSEQ multiplex PCR. The sample lists around 25,000 clones, almost 90% seen once, with approximately 5% in the top ten. V usage is TRBV19 and J usage is TRBJ2-7; tentative D call: TRBD1 (7 bases). Sequencing used unsorted PBMCs, obtained about 4.5 years after starting antiretroviral therapy. This sequence was found in a man in his thirties or forties with HIV. The CDR3 loop reads CASSEGQSAYEQYF. The CDR3 nucleotides read TGTGCCAGCTCGGAGGGACAGAGTGCTTACGAGCAGTACTTC.